The clone carrying this T cell receptor (beta chain) occurred once. As yet, its antigen is unknown. Using RNA transcripts, the TCR beta CDR3 regions were amplified. The authors performed first-round RT-PCR with HTBI primers and then a second-round multiplex PCR. TCRdb analysed the multiplex PCR reads with MiXCR anew, one entry per CDR3 protein. The sample shows 200,000 to 250,000 distinct CDR3 sequences, 20% to 25% of them seen only once. This sample is part of a study of Graves' ophthalmopathy and Graves' hyperthyroidism. The PBMCs used were ones drawn from approximately 9.9 ml of fresh peripheral blood. Study-level results: The authors also found most expanded thyroid clonotypes above 0.001 frequency in blood.

CDR1 is MNHNS and CDR2 is SASEGT in the germline V gene. This CDR3 is built from 16 residues. Unmatched junction bases numbered 14, after V lost 6 bases and J lost 4 bases. The chain joins TRBV6-1 to TRBJ2-7, with TRBD2 matching 8 bases. Sequencing was performed on peripheral blood. This clonotype originated in a woman aged 50 to 65 with Graves' ophthalmopathy. CDR3: CASSHQLAEIRYEQYF. The CDR3 bases are TGTGCCAGCAGCCACCAACTAGCGGAGATTAGGTACGAGCAGTACTTC.